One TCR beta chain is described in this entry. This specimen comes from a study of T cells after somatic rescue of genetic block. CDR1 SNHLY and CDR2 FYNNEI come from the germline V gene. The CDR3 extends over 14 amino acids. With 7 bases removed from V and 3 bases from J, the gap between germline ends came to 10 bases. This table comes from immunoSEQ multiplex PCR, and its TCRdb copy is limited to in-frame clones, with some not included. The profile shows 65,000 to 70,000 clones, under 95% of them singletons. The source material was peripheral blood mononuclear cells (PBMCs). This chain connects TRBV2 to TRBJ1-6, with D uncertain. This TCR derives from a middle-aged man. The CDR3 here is CASKPAYYNSPLHF. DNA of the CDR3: TGTGCCAGCAAGCCAGCCTACTATAATTCACCCCTCCACTTT. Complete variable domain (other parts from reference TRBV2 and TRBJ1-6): EPEVTQTPSHQVTQMGQEVILRCVPISNHLYFYWYRQILGQKVEFLVSFYNNEISEKSEIFDDQFSVERPDGSNFTLKIRSTKLEDSAMYFCASKPAYYNSPLHFGNGTRLTVT.